The T cell receptor beta chain described here comes from a study of cytomegalovirus exposure and HLA in healthy donors. The PCR ran on 60 Vbeta and 13 Jbeta primers. Libraries were prepared by immunoSEQ multiplex PCR; TCRdb keeps only in-frame clonotypes and omits some of them. Of around 200,000 clones detected, 80% appear once; the ten largest clones hold 0.6% to 0.7%. From germline, CDR1 is SGHVS and CDR2 FQNEAQ. V lost 4 bases and J 8 bases, leaving 9 bases between the germline ends. The CDR3 extends over 13 amino acids. The TCR sequence derives from a boy younger than 18 in good health and CMV-seronegative. The chain joins TRBV7-8 to TRBJ1-6; D is unclear. The sample comprised PBMCs. This chain's CDR3 is CASSSRVDSPLHF. The CDR3 nucleotides read TGTGCCAGCAGCTCTCGGGTTGATTCACCCCTCCACTTT.